This T cell receptor beta chain was profiled in a study of T cells in Graves' hyperthyroidism and ophthalmopathy. This clonotype was detected many times. The antigen is undetermined. In patients aged 18 to 65, hyperthyroidism was newly diagnosed, with duration under 2 months. PBMCs were sourced from roughly 9.1 ml fresh peripheral blood. Whole-study findings and limits: Through a model of 13 V-J features, ophthalmopathy was separated from stable hyperthyroidism.

Germline CDR1 and CDR2: SGHRS and YFSETQ. The CDR3 totals 15 residues. V lost 0 bases, J lost 1 base, and 8 bases lay in between. Amplification of TCR beta CDR3 regions used RNA as the template. With the HTBI primer set, the TCR CDR3 went through a first round of RT-PCR. TCRdb fed the multiplex PCR reads into MiXCR, producing one record per CDR3 protein. The sample holds around 450,000 distinct CDR3 sequences, approximately 14% seen once. The sequenced material came from blood. This receptor was obtained from a woman between 18 and 30 years old with Graves' hyperthyroidism. The chain has TRBV5-1 and TRBJ2-1; a possible D gene is TRBD2 (6 bases). In nucleotides, the CDR3 is TGCGCCAGCAGCTTGGAGCTAGCGTCCTACAATGAGCAGTTCTTC. Translated, it gives CASSLELASYNEQFF. The full variable domain, with the rest looked up from reference TRBV5-1 and TRBJ2-1, is KAGVTQTPRYLIKTRGQQVTLSCSPISGHRSVSWYQQTPGQGLQFLFEYFSETQRNKGNFPGRFSGRQFSNSRSEMNVSTLELGDSALYLCASSLELASYNEQFFGPGTRLTVL.